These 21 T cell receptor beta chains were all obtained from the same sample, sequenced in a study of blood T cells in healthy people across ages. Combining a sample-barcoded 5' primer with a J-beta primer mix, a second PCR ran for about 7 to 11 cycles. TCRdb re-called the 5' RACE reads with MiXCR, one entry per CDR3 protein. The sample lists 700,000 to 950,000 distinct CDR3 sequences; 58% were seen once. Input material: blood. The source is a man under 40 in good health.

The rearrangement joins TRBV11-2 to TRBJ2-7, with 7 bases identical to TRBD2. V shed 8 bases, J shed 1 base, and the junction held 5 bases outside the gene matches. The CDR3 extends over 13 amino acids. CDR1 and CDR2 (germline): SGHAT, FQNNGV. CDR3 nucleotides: TGTGCCAGCGTGCTAGCGGATTCCTACGAGCAGTACTTC. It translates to CASVLADSYEQYF.

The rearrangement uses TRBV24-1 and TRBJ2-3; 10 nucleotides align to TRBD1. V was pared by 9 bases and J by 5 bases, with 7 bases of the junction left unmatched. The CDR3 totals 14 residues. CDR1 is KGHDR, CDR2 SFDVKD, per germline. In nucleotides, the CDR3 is TGTGCCACCTCCAGGGACAGGGGCATAGATACGCAGTATTTT. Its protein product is CATSRDRGIDTQYF.

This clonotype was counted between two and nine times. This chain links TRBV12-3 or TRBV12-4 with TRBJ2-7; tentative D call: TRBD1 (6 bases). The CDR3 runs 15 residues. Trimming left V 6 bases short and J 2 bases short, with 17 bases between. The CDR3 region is CASRLLDSTAYEQYF. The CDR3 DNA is TGTGCCAGCAGACTCTTGGACAGTACAGCCTACGAGCAGTACTTC.

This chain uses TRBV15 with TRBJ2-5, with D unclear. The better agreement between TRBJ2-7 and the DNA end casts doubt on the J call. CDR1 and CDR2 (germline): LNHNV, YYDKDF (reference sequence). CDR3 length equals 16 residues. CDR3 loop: CATSSGLVSQSYEQYF. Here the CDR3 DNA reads TGTGCCACCAGCAGCGGATTGGTGTCGCAATCTTACGAGCAGTACTTC.

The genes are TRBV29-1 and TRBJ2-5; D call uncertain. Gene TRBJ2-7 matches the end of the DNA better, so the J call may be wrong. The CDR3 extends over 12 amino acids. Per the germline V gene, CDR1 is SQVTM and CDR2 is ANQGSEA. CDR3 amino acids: CSVETPTYEQYF. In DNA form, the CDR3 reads TGCAGCGTTGAAACTCCTACCTACGAGCAGTACTTC.

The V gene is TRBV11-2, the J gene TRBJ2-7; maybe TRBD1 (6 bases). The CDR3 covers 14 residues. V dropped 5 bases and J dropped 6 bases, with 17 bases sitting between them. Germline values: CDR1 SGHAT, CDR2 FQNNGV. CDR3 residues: CASSARVRGCEQYF. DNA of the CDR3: TGTGCCAGCAGCGCTAGAGTCAGGGGATGCGAGCAGTACTTC.

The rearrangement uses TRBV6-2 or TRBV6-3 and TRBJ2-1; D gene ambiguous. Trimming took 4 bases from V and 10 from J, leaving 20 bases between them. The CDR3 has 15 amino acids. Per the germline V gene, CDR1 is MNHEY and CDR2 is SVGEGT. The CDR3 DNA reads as TGTGCCAGCAGTTTGACGGGTCCAGACCGCCCCGAGCAGTTCTTC. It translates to CASSLTGPDRPEQFF.

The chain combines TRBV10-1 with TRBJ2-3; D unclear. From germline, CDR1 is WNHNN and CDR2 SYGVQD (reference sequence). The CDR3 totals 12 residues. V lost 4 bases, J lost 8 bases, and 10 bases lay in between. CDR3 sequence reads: CASSVGICTQYF. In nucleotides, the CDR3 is TGCGCCAGCAGTGTGGGGATCTGTACGCAGTATTTT.

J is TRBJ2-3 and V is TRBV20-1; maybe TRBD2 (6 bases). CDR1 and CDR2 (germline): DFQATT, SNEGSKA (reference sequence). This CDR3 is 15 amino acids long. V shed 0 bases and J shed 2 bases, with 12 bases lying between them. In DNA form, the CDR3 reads TGCAGTGCTAGAGATTGGGCGGGGAACACAGATACGCAGTATTTT. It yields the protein CSARDWAGNTDTQYF.

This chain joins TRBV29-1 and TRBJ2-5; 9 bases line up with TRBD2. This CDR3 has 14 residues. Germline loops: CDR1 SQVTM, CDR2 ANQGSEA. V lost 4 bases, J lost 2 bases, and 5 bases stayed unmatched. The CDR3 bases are TGCAGCGTTGTCCTAGCGGGACGGCAAGAGACCCAGTACTTC. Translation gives CSVVLAGRQETQYF.

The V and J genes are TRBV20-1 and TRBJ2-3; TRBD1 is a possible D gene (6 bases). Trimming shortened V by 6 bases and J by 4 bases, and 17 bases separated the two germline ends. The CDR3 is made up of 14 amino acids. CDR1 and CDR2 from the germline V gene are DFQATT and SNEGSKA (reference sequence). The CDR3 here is CSAHGQLPPDTQYF. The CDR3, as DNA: TGCAGTGCCCATGGACAGCTGCCTCCAGATACGCAGTATTTT.

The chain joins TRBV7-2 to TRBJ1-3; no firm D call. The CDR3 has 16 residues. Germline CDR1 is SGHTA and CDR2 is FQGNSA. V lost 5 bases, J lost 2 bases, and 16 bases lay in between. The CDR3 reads CASSPGGGFTGNTIYF. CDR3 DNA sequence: TGTGCCAGCAGCCCTGGCGGAGGATTCACTGGAAACACCATATATTTT.

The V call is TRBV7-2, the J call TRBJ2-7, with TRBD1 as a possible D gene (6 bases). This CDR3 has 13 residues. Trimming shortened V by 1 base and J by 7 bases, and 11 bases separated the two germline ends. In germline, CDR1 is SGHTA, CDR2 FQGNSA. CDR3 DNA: TGTGCCAGCAGCTTAGAACCTAGGGGGGAGCAGTACTTC. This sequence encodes CASSLEPRGEQYF.

CDR3 bases: TGTGCCAGCAGCCCCCCTAAACGGAATGAGCAGTTCTTC. Its translation is CASSPPKRNEQFF. The chain recombines TRBV7-2 with TRBJ2-1; D gene ambiguous. Germline V gene sequence: CDR1 SGHTA, CDR2 FQGNSA. The CDR3 has 13 amino acids. Trimming shortened V by 5 bases and J by 7 bases, and 12 bases separated the two germline ends.

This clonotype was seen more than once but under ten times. Here the CDR3 DNA reads TGTGCCAGCAGCCAAGATCTCCCTAGCGGGAGGCTCTCTGGGGCCAACGTCCTGACTTTC. Amino acids: CASSQDLPSGRLSGANVLTF. This chain joins TRBV4-2 and TRBJ2-6, with 11 positions matching TRBD2. The CDR3 loop spans 20 amino acids. V shed 0 bases, J shed 0 bases, and the junction held 7 bases outside the gene matches. Germline V CDR1 and CDR2: LGHNA, YNFKEQ.

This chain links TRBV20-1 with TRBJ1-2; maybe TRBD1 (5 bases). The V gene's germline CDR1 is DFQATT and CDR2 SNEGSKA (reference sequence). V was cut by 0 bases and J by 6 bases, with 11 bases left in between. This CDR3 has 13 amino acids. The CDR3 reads CSARDRVIHGYTF. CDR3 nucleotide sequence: TGCAGTGCTAGAGACAGGGTTATTCATGGCTACACCTTC.

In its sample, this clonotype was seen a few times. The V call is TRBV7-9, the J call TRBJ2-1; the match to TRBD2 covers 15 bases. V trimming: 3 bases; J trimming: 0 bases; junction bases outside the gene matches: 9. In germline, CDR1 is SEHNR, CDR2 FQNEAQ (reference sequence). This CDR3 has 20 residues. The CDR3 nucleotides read TGTGCCAGCAGCTTCCCGGGACTAGCGGGAGGACCCCGCTCCTACAATGAGCAGTTCTTC. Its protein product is CASSFPGLAGGPRSYNEQFF.

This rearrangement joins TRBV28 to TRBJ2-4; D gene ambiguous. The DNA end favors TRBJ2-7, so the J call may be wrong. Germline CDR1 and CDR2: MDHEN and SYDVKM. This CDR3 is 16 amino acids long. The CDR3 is CASSVSGYRVYYEQYF. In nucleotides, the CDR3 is TGTGCCAGCAGTGTGTCTGGGTACCGGGTCTACTACGAGCAGTACTTC.

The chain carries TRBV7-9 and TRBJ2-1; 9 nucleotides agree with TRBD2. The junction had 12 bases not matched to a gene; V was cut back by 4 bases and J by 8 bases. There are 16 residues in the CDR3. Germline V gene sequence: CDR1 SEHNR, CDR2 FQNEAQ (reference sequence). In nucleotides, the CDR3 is TGTGCCAGCAGCTCCACTAGCGGGCCTAACGTCGATGAGCAGTTCTTC. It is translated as CASSSTSGPNVDEQFF. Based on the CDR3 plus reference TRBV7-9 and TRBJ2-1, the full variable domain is DTGVSQNPRHKITKRGQNVTFRCDPISEHNRLYWYRQTLGQGPEFLTYFQNEAQLEKSRLLSDRFSAERPKGSFSTLEIQRTEQGDSAMYLCASSSTSGPNVDEQFFGPGTRLTVL.

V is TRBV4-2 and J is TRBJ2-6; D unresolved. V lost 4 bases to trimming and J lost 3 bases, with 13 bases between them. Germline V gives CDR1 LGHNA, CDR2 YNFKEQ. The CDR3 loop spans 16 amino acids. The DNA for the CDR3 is TGTGCCAGCAGCCGCGGCGGATTCGGTGGGGCCAACGTCCTGACTTTC. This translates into CASSRGGFGGANVLTF.

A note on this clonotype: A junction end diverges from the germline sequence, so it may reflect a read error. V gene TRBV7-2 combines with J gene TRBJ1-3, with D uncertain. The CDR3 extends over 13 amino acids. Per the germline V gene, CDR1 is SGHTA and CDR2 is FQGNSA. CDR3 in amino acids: CASSVASGNTIYF. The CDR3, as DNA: TGTGCCAGCAGCGTAGCCTCTGGAAACACCATATATTTT.